Shown below are 28 T cell receptor beta chains from a single sample sequenced in a study of T cell responses to AZD1222 COVID-19 vaccine. Repertoires were generated with immunoSEQ multiplex PCR, while TCRdb's copy carries only in-frame clones and drops some. The sample has under 110,000 clones; 70% to 90% are singletons. Material: peripheral blood, obtained on day 0 of AZD1222 vaccination. The receptors stem from an adult in good health.

The chain employs TRBV7-8 and TRBJ2-1, with a tentative D call TRBD1 (6 bases). This CDR3 is built from 15 residues. The V end lost 0 bases, the J end lost 1 base, and 7 bases lay between the germline ends. CDR1 is SGHVS, CDR2 FQNEAQ, per germline. The CDR3 sequence is CASSLATGSYNEQFF. In DNA, the CDR3 is TGTGCCAGCAGCTTAGCCACAGGGTCCTACAATGAGCAGTTCTTC.

The genes are TRBV19 and TRBJ1-5, with 7 bases lining up with TRBD1. The germline V gene encodes CDR1 LNHDA and CDR2 SQIVND (reference sequence). V gave up 11 bases and J gave up 0 bases; unmatched junction bases: 10. CDR3 length equals 15 residues. This chain's CDR3 is CAASGEGASNQPQHF. The CDR3, as DNA: TGTGCCGCCTCGGGGGAGGGGGCTAGCAATCAGCCCCAGCATTTT.

This chain links TRBV27 with TRBJ1-1, with D hard to call. Trimming stripped 7 bases from V and 3 bases from J, with 12 bases between. The CDR3 loop spans 13 amino acids. CDR1 and CDR2 (germline): MNHEY, SMNVEV (reference sequence). The DNA for the CDR3 is TGTGCCAGCAAGTTTGGGGTTGACACTGAAGCTTTCTTT. It specifies CASKFGVDTEAFF.

The chain employs TRBV2 and TRBJ2-1, with 11 bases lining up with TRBD2. From germline, CDR1 is SNHLY and CDR2 FYNNEI. The CDR3 is made up of 17 amino acids. J was trimmed by 5 bases and V by 5 bases; bases with no gene match: 11. CDR3 nucleotide sequence: TGTGCCAGCAGTCGACTAGCGGGACGGGGATCGGACAATGAGCAGTTCTTC. Its translation: CASSRLAGRGSDNEQFF.

This chain joins TRBV6-1 and TRBJ2-7; the match to TRBD1 covers 11 bases. Germline trimming cut 0 bases from V and 3 bases from J; bases unmatched to any gene: 1. This CDR3 contains 15 residues. The V gene's germline CDR1 is MNHNS and CDR2 SASEGT. The CDR3 nucleotides are TGTGCCAGCAGTGAAGCTGGGACAGGGGGCTACGAGCAGTACTTC. Its translation is CASSEAGTGGYEQYF.

This clone was detected only a few times. The chain employs TRBV28 and TRBJ2-3; no clear D. Trimming pared 6 bases from V and 3 bases from J, leaving 4 bases between. The CDR3 runs 11 residues. Germline lookup yields CDR1 MDHEN and CDR2 SYDVKM. This CDR3 reads CASSMTDTQYF. CDR3 DNA sequence: TGTGCCAGCAGCATGACAGATACGCAGTATTTT. The full variable domain, in which reference TRBV28 and TRBJ2-3 provide the parts outside the CDR3, is DVKVTQSSRYLVKRTGEKVFLECVQDMDHENMFWYRQDPGLGLRLIYFSYDVKMKEKGDIPEGYSVSREKKERFSLILESASTNQTSMYLCASSMTDTQYFGPGTRLTVL.

The chain employs TRBV18 and TRBJ2-1; D possibly corresponds to TRBD1 (6 bases). The CDR3 covers 14 residues. Germline CDR1 reads KGHSH; CDR2 reads LQKENI. The V end was cut by 4 bases, the J end by 5 bases, with 12 bases between. DNA of the CDR3: TGTGCCAGCTCACGCGCGACAGGTAACAATGAGCAGTTCTTC. Translation gives CASSRATGNNEQFF.

This clone was counted once. V usage is TRBV3-1 (or the pseudogene TRBV3-2) and J usage is TRBJ2-6; D uncertain. Germline assignment: CDR1 LGHDT and CDR2 YNNKEL (reference sequence). This CDR3 has 18 residues. The ends were cut back, 0 bases at V and 0 bases at J, with 12 bases in the middle. The chain's CDR3 is CASSQDMRPPSGANVLTF. The CDR3 coding sequence is TGTGCCAGCAGCCAAGATATGAGGCCCCCCTCTGGGGCCAACGTCCTGACTTTC.

The chain couples TRBV10-3 to TRBJ1-5; a possible D gene is TRBD1 (6 bases). V was clipped by 6 bases and J by 5 bases, with 14 bases between them. The CDR3 contains 14 residues. The germline CDR1 and CDR2 sequences are ENHRY and SYGVKD. CDR3 amino acids: CAISLEQGYQPQHF. CDR3 nucleotide sequence: TGTGCCATCAGCCTCGAACAGGGATATCAGCCCCAGCATTTT.

The chain uses TRBV4-1 and TRBJ2-7; 9 nucleotides agree with TRBD1. The length of the CDR3 is 18 residues. Trimming took 4 bases from V and 3 from J; bases not matched to a gene: 16. Per the germline V gene, CDR1 is MGHRA and CDR2 is YSYEKL. The CDR3 bases are TGCGCCAGCAGCCCCGGGACAGGGATGGGGAGTCTCATCTACGAGCAGTACTTC. The encoded protein is CASSPGTGMGSLIYEQYF.

In the case of this clone: Relative to the germline gene, one junction end is altered; a read error may explain this. The V and J genes are TRBV29-1 and TRBJ2-1; D gene uncertain. This CDR3 has 14 residues. Germline CDR1 reads SQVTM; CDR2 reads ANQGSEA. In DNA, the CDR3 is TGCAGCGTGGAAGGTGATAGCTCCTACAATGAGCAGTTCTTC. Its translation is CSVEGDSSYNEQFF.

This chain links TRBV5-8 with TRBJ1-3; no firm D call. V was pared by 4 bases and J by 0 bases, with 11 bases between. Germline V lookup: CDR1 SGHTS, CDR2 YDEGEE. CDR3 size: 15 residues. The CDR3 DNA sequence: TGTGCCAGCAGCCTCAGACACGTCTCTGGAAACACCATATATTTT. Its protein is CASSLRHVSGNTIYF.

The V gene is TRBV28, the J gene TRBJ1-2, with 9 bases fitting TRBD1. CDR1 and CDR2 from the germline V gene are MDHEN and SYDVKM. The CDR3 covers 15 residues. The J segment lost 0 bases and the V segment lost 4 bases, leaving 3 bases of the junction unmatched. In DNA form, the CDR3 reads TGTGCCAGCAGTTCACAGGGGGCGCCTAACTATGGCTACACCTTC. This translates into CASSSQGAPNYGYTF.

V and J are TRBV7-9 and TRBJ2-6; D is possibly TRBD2 (5 bases). CDR1 and CDR2 from the germline V gene are SEHNR and FQNEAQ (reference sequence). Trimming removed 1 base at V and 0 bases at J, with 10 bases between. The CDR3 contains 17 residues. As DNA, the CDR3 is TGTGCCAGCAGCTTAGAAAGGGAGCTCTCTGGGGCCAACGTCCTGACTTTC. Translated: CASSLERELSGANVLTF.

Written as DNA, the CDR3 is TGTGCCAGCAGTTACCCGAACACCGGGGAGCTGTTTTTT. It specifies CASSYPNTGELFF. The chain has TRBV6-5 and TRBJ2-2, with D unclear. There are 13 residues in the CDR3. Deletions cut 2 bases from V and 0 bases from J, with 1 base between. Germline-derived CDR1 and CDR2 are MNHEY and SVGAGI.

The DNA of the CDR3 is TGTGCCAGCAGCCCGATCCTAGCCTCGGGGGGCTACACCTTC. Protein sequence: CASSPILASGGYTF. The rearrangement uses TRBV9 and TRBJ1-2; D is uncertain. V was shortened by 4 bases and J by 8 bases, with 18 bases between the two germline ends. CDR3 size: 14 residues. Per the germline V gene, CDR1 is SGDLS and CDR2 is YYNGEE.

In DNA form, the CDR3 reads TGTGCCAGCAGCCCATCTTCTCGGGTTAGCGGGGAGCTGTTTTTT. The encoded protein is CASSPSSRVSGELFF. The V and J genes are TRBV3-1 (or the pseudogene TRBV3-2) and TRBJ2-2, with D uncertain. With 4 bases removed from V and 7 bases from J, the gap between germline ends came to 16 bases. The germline V gene has CDR1 LGHDT and CDR2 YNNKEL (reference sequence). The CDR3 totals 15 residues.

The V gene is TRBV12-2, the J gene TRBJ1-4; the table's D call, TRBD1, was not checked against the DNA. TRBV12-2 is tagged as a pseudogene. This CDR3 has 15 residues. DNA of the CDR3: TGTGCAAGTCGCTTGGACAGGGGCGGATTTGAAAAACTGTTTTTT. Its translation: CASRLDRGGFEKLFF.

CDR3 amino acids: CASSHVNIGTGARDTEAFF. The CDR3 DNA reads as TGCGCCAGCAGCCATGTCAACATTGGGACAGGGGCCCGAGACACTGAAGCTTTCTTT. The chain links TRBV4-1 to TRBJ1-1; 10 positions match TRBD1. After removal of 3 bases from V and 3 bases from J, the junction contained 16 bases not matched to a gene. Per germline, CDR1 MGHRA and CDR2 YSYEKL. The CDR3 consists of 19 residues.

V usage is TRBV30 and J usage is TRBJ1-4; D not certain. Germline CDR1 is GTSNPN and CDR2 is SVGIG (reference sequence). The V gene lost 2 bases and the J gene lost 3 bases, with 13 bases spanning the gap. The CDR3 spans 15 residues. CDR3 residues: CAWSLNRGPNEKLFF. The CDR3 bases are TGTGCCTGGAGTCTTAACCGGGGTCCTAATGAAAAACTGTTTTTT.

The J gene is TRBJ1-5, the V gene TRBV5-1, with D uncertain. This CDR3 is 14 amino acids long. Germline V gene data show CDR1 as SGHRS and CDR2 as YFSETQ. V was shortened by 0 bases and J by 6 bases, with 10 bases between the two germline ends. The CDR3 sequence is CASSLASGIQPQHF. In nucleotides, the CDR3 is TGCGCCAGCAGCTTGGCGTCAGGAATTCAGCCCCAGCATTTT.

This clone was seen a few times. The CDR3 is CASSEAGGGNGYTF. The CDR3 DNA reads as TGTGCCAGCAGTGAAGCAGGCGGGGGTAATGGCTACACCTTC. The chain recombines TRBV6-1 with TRBJ1-2; D perhaps matches TRBD1 (5 bases). The CDR3 spans 14 residues. V dropped 0 bases and J dropped 6 bases, with 11 bases sitting between them. CDR1 and CDR2 from the germline V gene are MNHNS and SASEGT.

The chain links TRBV7-9 to TRBJ2-7; maybe TRBD2 (5 bases). The ends were cut back, 1 base at V and 3 bases at J, with 13 bases in the middle. This CDR3 has 15 amino acids. Germline assignment: CDR1 SEHNR and CDR2 FQNEAQ (reference sequence). The DNA for the CDR3 is TGTGCCAGCAGCTTAGATAGATCGGGGTACTACGAGCAGTACTTC. Its protein is CASSLDRSGYYEQYF.

The J gene is TRBJ2-2, the V gene TRBV30; D call uncertain. The CDR3 extends over 14 amino acids. The V end was cut by 0 bases, the J end by 1 base, with 6 bases between. The germline V gene has CDR1 GTSNPN and CDR2 SVGIG (reference sequence). Here the CDR3 reads CAWSVLVNTGELFF. The CDR3 bases are TGTGCCTGGAGTGTACTGGTGAACACCGGGGAGCTGTTTTTT.

This sequence joins TRBV4-2 and TRBJ2-7; 7 bases align to TRBD2. In germline, CDR1 is LGHNA, CDR2 YNFKEQ. The junction had 6 bases not matched to a gene; V was cut back by 0 bases and J by 7 bases. The CDR3 length is 14 residues. CDR3 coding DNA: TGTGCCAGCAGCCAAGACGGGCGGGAGAAAGAGCAGTACTTC. Its protein product is CASSQDGREKEQYF.

The genes are TRBV7-3 and TRBJ1-5; no reliable D call. V was pared by 1 base and J by 1 base, with 2 bases between. Germline loops: CDR1 SGHTA, CDR2 FQGTGA. There are 13 residues in the CDR3. The CDR3 sequence: CASSLNSNQPQHF. Here the CDR3 DNA reads TGTGCCAGCAGCTTAAACAGCAATCAGCCCCAGCATTTT.

The rearrangement uses TRBV24-1 and TRBJ2-3; D is undetermined. Trimming removed 3 bases from V and 5 bases from J, with 14 bases in between. This CDR3 is built from 15 residues. Per germline, CDR1 KGHDR and CDR2 SFDVKD. CDR3 amino acids: CATSDISSPLDTQYF. CDR3 coding DNA: TGTGCCACCAGTGATATATCATCCCCCCTAGATACGCAGTATTTT.

The chain employs TRBV28 and TRBJ1-6, with 8 bases that match TRBD1. The CDR3 is 17 residues long. Germline assignment: CDR1 MDHEN and CDR2 SYDVKM. With 6 bases clipped from V and 5 bases from J, the junction kept 12 bases outside the gene matches. CDR3 sequence reads: CASSQLQGAQNNSPLHF. CDR3 DNA sequence: TGTGCCAGCAGCCAGCTTCAGGGGGCGCAGAATAATTCACCCCTCCACTTT.